Below, one T cell receptor beta chain is given with its context. The data were taken from a study of blood T cell repertoires in COVID-19. Repertoires were generated with immunoSEQ multiplex PCR, while TCRdb's copy carries only in-frame clones and drops some. The sample has under 150,000 clones, around 85% seen once. Sequencing was carried out using peripheral blood. The clonotype comes from a human donor in a cohort sampled during active COVID-19.

CDR3 bases: TGTGCCAGCAGCAAAGGACAGTACGATGGCTACACCTTC. Its translation: CASSKGQYDGYTF. The chain joins TRBV5-6 to TRBJ1-2; weak D call: TRBD1 (6 bases). Germline V CDR1 and CDR2: SGHDT, YYEEEE. Trimming left V 4 bases short and J 6 bases short, with 13 bases between. This CDR3 is built from 13 residues.